One sample yielded the 22 T cell receptor beta chains listed below, sequenced in a study of blood T cells in healthy people across ages. PCR was performed a second time for about 6 to 12 cycles using a sample-barcoded 5' primer and a J-beta primer mix. TCRdb itself ran the 5' RACE reads through MiXCR, one entry per CDR3 protein. The sample lists approximately 800,000 distinct CDR3 sequences, roughly 64% seen once, with around 20% in the top ten. Sequencing was done on a sample of blood. The receptors here all came from a man aged 25 to 40 in good health.

The chain combines TRBV5-1 with TRBJ2-5; D unresolved. V was trimmed by 2 bases and J by 4 bases, leaving 9 bases between them. Germline V gene sequence: CDR1 SGHRS, CDR2 YFSETQ. The length of the CDR3 is 13 residues. DNA of the CDR3: TGCGCCAGCAGCTTTCTAGAGTCAGAGACCCAGTACTTC. Its translation: CASSFLESETQYF.

The rearrangement joins TRBV4-2 to TRBJ1-1, with D maybe TRBD1 (6 bases). Trimming removed 1 base at V and 5 bases at J, with 8 bases between. This CDR3 spans 13 amino acids. Looked up from germline, CDR1 is LGHNA and CDR2 is YNFKEQ. The CDR3 sequence: CASSQAGETEAFF. CDR3 DNA sequence: TGTGCCAGCAGCCAAGCAGGGGAGACTGAAGCTTTCTTT.

V is TRBV20-1 and J is TRBJ2-1; 10 bases map to TRBD1. The J segment lost 13 bases and the V segment lost 4 bases, leaving 13 bases of the junction unmatched. The CDR3 totals 14 residues. Germline CDR1 and CDR2: DFQATT and SNEGSKA (reference sequence). DNA of the CDR3: TGCAGTGCTACAGAGCATGGGGACAGGGGAGATCAGTTCTTC. This codes for CSATEHGDRGDQFF.

The V and J genes are TRBV27 and TRBJ2-5; 7 nucleotides match TRBD1. The CDR3 extends over 14 amino acids. Germline V gene data show CDR1 as MNHEY and CDR2 as SMNVEV (reference sequence). The V segment lost 5 bases and the J segment 5 bases; nucleotides outside the gene matches: 8. CDR3 nucleotide sequence: TGTGCCAGCAGTGATGGACAGGCCCAGGAGACCCAGTACTTC. This gives the protein CASSDGQAQETQYF.

V gene TRBV7-9 combines with J gene TRBJ2-1; tentative D call: TRBD2 (6 bases). CDR1 is SEHNR and CDR2 is FQNEAQ in the germline V gene (reference sequence). This CDR3 is 18 amino acids long. Trimming left V 4 bases short and J 3 bases short, with 22 bases between. The CDR3 DNA reads TGTGCCAGCAGCTCGGCCAGAATCGGGACTCTACTCTACAATGAGCAGTTCTTC. Residues: CASSSARIGTLLYNEQFF.

The V gene is TRBV28, the J gene TRBJ2-3; possible D gene TRBD2, 6 bases. The length of the CDR3 is 12 residues. CDR1 is MDHEN and CDR2 is SYDVKM in the germline V gene. The V end lost 11 bases, the J end lost 4 bases, and 13 bases lay between the germline ends. This CDR3 reads CAHGGRSDTQYF. Here the CDR3 DNA reads TGTGCCCACGGGGGAAGATCAGATACGCAGTATTTT.

J is TRBJ1-2 and V is TRBV7-2, with 8 nucleotides matching TRBD1. V dropped 5 bases and J dropped 8; count of bases not matched to a gene: 7. CDR1 and CDR2 from the germline V gene are SGHTA and FQGNSA. The CDR3 is 13 residues long. This CDR3 reads CASSRTGRRGYTF. In DNA, the CDR3 is TGTGCCAGCAGCCGGACAGGGAGACGAGGCTACACCTTC.

This clonotype showed up just a few times. The rearrangement joins TRBV6-6 to TRBJ2-7; TRBD1 might be the D (5 bases). CDR3 length: 12 residues. Per the germline V gene, CDR1 is MNHNY and CDR2 is SVGAGI (reference sequence). V dropped 6 bases and J dropped 12 bases, with 18 bases sitting between them. CDR3 nucleotide sequence: TGTGCCAGCAGCCCGCCCGGGCTTCAGGGGTACTTC. Translation gives CASSPPGLQGYF.

This clonotype was counted between two and nine times. V usage is TRBV5-1 and J usage is TRBJ1-2; the D is unclear. The germline V and J ends were trimmed by 0 bases and 4 bases, with 19 bases remaining between them. Germline V gene data show CDR1 as SGHRS and CDR2 as YFSETQ. The CDR3 loop spans 17 amino acids. Written as DNA, the CDR3 is TGCGCCAGCAGCTTGGGGTTTCGTCGGGCAGAATCCTATGGCTACACCTTC. Its protein is CASSLGFRRAESYGYTF.

The chain uses TRBV20-1 and TRBJ1-2, with D unclear. Trimming shortened V by 3 bases and J by 9 bases, and 14 bases separated the two germline ends. CDR1 and CDR2 from the germline V gene are DFQATT and SNEGSKA (reference sequence). CDR3 size: 12 residues. Here the CDR3 reads CSARGGEVRYTF. Written as DNA, the CDR3 is TGCAGTGCTAGGGGCGGGGAGGTCCGCTACACCTTC.

The CDR3: CASSYQADGLTDTQYF. DNA of the CDR3: TGCGCCAGCAGCTACCAGGCGGACGGATTGACAGATACGCAGTATTTT. The chain has TRBV4-1 and TRBJ2-3; D gene uncertain. This CDR3 is built from 16 residues. The V gene's germline CDR1 is MGHRA and CDR2 YSYEKL. V was trimmed by 5 bases and J by 3 bases, leaving 18 bases between them.

CDR3 sequence (DNA): TGCAGTGCCGCAACAGGGGTTTACGAGCAGTACTTC. Translating gives CSAATGVYEQYF. The chain recombines TRBV20-1 with TRBJ2-7; 7 bases match TRBD1. Germline V CDR1 and CDR2: DFQATT, SNEGSKA (reference sequence). The V and J ends lost 6 bases and 4 bases, in that order; junction bases with no gene match: 6. The CDR3 totals 12 residues.

A few counts support this clonotype. V gene TRBV7-2 combines with J gene TRBJ2-5, with 10 bases matching TRBD1. Germline loops: CDR1 SGHTA, CDR2 FQGNSA. V shed 1 base and J 5 bases; nucleotides not matched to a gene: 4. This CDR3 is 15 amino acids long. For the CDR3, the DNA is TGTGCCAGCAGCTTAGAGGCGGGACAGGGGGAGACCCAGTACTTC. Translation: CASSLEAGQGETQYF.

The chain is built from TRBV29-1 and TRBJ2-2; D ambiguous. Between the trimmed V and J ends, which lost 4 bases and 5 bases, there was a span of 14 bases. CDR1 and CDR2 (germline): SQVTM, ANQGSEA. The CDR3 is 14 amino acids. CDR3: CSVVVTALTGELFF. In nucleotides, the CDR3 is TGCAGCGTTGTTGTCACGGCCCTAACCGGGGAGCTGTTTTTT.

The chain links TRBV14 to TRBJ1-2; D remains unclear. V was shortened by 2 bases and J by 8 bases, with 9 bases between the two germline ends. This CDR3 contains 12 residues. The V gene's germline CDR1 is SGHDN and CDR2 FVKESK. The CDR3 coding sequence is TGTGCCAGCAGCCAACGACCTGGAGGCTACACCTTC. It translates to CASSQRPGGYTF.

A few counts support this clonotype. This rearrangement joins TRBV11-2 to TRBJ2-7; D unresolved. V gave up 0 bases and J gave up 4 bases, with 10 bases separating them. This CDR3 contains 14 residues. Germline values: CDR1 SGHAT, CDR2 FQNNGV. In nucleotides, the CDR3 is TGTGCCAGCAGCTTAGATCTGAGCGAATACGAGCAGTACTTC. Protein sequence: CASSLDLSEYEQYF.

This chain uses TRBV12-3 or TRBV12-4 with TRBJ2-5; 7 nucleotides line up with TRBD1. V was clipped by 10 bases and J by 3 bases; unmatched bases: 11. CDR3 length: 14 amino acids. The CDR3: CATKRQGKEETQYF. The CDR3 DNA reads TGTGCCACCAAACGACAGGGAAAGGAAGAGACCCAGTACTTC.

J is TRBJ1-5 and V is TRBV3-1; D remains unclear. Trimming shortened V by 0 bases and J by 7 bases, and 7 bases separated the two germline ends. The CDR3 sequence is 13 residues long. Germline CDR1 reads LGHDT; CDR2 reads YNNKEL (reference sequence). The CDR3 loop reads CASSQDPSQPQHF. The CDR3 coding sequence is TGTGCCAGCAGCCAAGATCCGTCGCAGCCCCAGCATTTT.

In DNA, the CDR3 is TGTGCCAGCAGCTTTAGCGGGAGTTCCGGGGGAGATACGCAGTATTTT. Protein: CASSFSGSSGGDTQYF. The V gene is TRBV7-2, the J gene TRBJ2-3; 9 nucleotides match TRBD2. V was pared by 3 bases and J by 5 bases, with 9 bases of the junction left unmatched. Germline assignment: CDR1 SGHTA and CDR2 FQGNSA. The CDR3 covers 16 residues.

The J gene is TRBJ2-3, the V gene TRBV6-6; D perhaps matches TRBD2 (6 bases). The V end lost 3 bases, the J end lost 5 bases, and 15 bases lay between the germline ends. The CDR3 loop spans 15 amino acids. Germline CDR1 and CDR2: MNHNY and SVGAGI (reference sequence). The DNA of the CDR3 is TGTGCCAGCAGTTATTTGGCGGGGTTAAGAGATACGCAGTATTTT. Translated: CASSYLAGLRDTQYF.

V and J are TRBV7-2 and TRBJ2-3; TRBD1 matches 7 bases. CDR3 length: 13 amino acids. Germline CDR1 reads SGHTA; CDR2 reads FQGNSA. Trimming cost V 2 bases and J 6 bases; bases outside gene matches: 2. The CDR3 sequence: CASSLRGQDTQYF. The CDR3 DNA reads TGTGCCAGCAGCTTACGGGGACAGGATACGCAGTATTTT.

CDR3 region: CASSWARVLNTEAFF. In DNA form, the CDR3 reads TGTGCCAGCAGCTGGGCCCGGGTATTGAACACTGAAGCTTTCTTT. This chain joins TRBV11-2 and TRBJ1-1; D is unclear. The CDR3 totals 15 residues. In germline, CDR1 is SGHAT, CDR2 FQNNGV. The germline V and J ends were trimmed by 4 bases and 0 bases, with 12 bases remaining between them.